A single sample gave rise to the 5 T cell receptor beta chains below, sequenced in a study of cytomegalovirus exposure and HLA in healthy donors (dated by TCRdb to 2016 to 2017). Library construction relied on the immunoSEQ multiplex PCR assay. A mixture of 60 forward primers for TCR Vbeta segments and 13 reverse primers for TCR Jbeta segments was used in the multiplex PCR. Imported from immuneACCESS, the table was reduced by TCRdb to in-frame sequences with V and J called. These copies leave out some clones; in studies compared against another copy, an unresolved V gene accounts for under half, and the cause of the remainder is not known. The sample table shows about 100,000 clones, and 75% to 90% are seen once. The ten largest clones capture just over 2.5% of the sample. Sequencing was performed on PBMCs. These receptors came from a man aged 40-50 years in good health and CMV-seronegative.

The chain joins TRBV7-2 to TRBJ2-7, with TRBD2 as a possible D gene (5 bases). V gave up 5 bases and J gave up 1 base, with 18 bases separating them. Germline CDR1 is SGHTA and CDR2 is FQGNSA. This CDR3 has 16 residues. The CDR3 nucleotides read TGTGCCAGCAGCCTAGGCGGACTGGTGGGGTCCTACGAGCAGTACTTC. This sequence encodes CASSLGGLVGSYEQYF.

The rearrangement joins TRBV6-1 to TRBJ2-3; 8 positions match TRBD2. The length of the CDR3 is 15 residues. V lost 2 bases, J lost 8 bases, and 9 bases stayed unmatched. Germline CDR1 and CDR2: MNHNS and SASEGT. CDR3 bases: TGTGCCAGCAGTGAAATCGGGGGGGAGCTTGGTACGCAGTATTTT. It is translated as CASSEIGGELGTQYF.

This rearrangement joins TRBV7-9 to TRBJ2-5; 8 positions agree with TRBD1. The DNA end favors TRBJ2-7, so the J call may be wrong. CDR1 and CDR2 (germline): SEHNR, FQNEAQ (reference sequence). The CDR3 extends over 16 amino acids. CDR3: CASSLAGQVTDYEQYF. The CDR3 DNA reads TGTGCCAGCAGCTTAGCGGGACAGGTAACTGACTACGAGCAGTACTTC.

A word on this clone: The junction does not match germline at one end; this may be a read error. The genes are TRBV10-1 and TRBJ2-4, with 9 bases identical to TRBD1. The CDR3 extends over 15 amino acids. Germline-derived CDR1 and CDR2 are WNHNN and SYGVQD (reference sequence). The CDR3, as DNA: TGCGCCAGCAGTGAAGGTGGGACAGGGAAAACCATTCAGTACTTC. This encodes CASSEGGTGKTIQYF.

The CDR3 DNA reads TGTGCCAGCAGCTCGGACAGGGGAAGCACTGAAGCTTTCTTT. Residues: CASSSDRGSTEAFF. The J gene is TRBJ1-1, the V gene TRBV7-3, with TRBD1 matching over 9 bases. The CDR3 consists of 14 residues. The V and J ends lost 4 bases and 4 bases, in that order; junction bases with no gene match: 4. Germline assignment: CDR1 SGHTA and CDR2 FQGTGA.